The sequence of this TCR beta chain was determined in a study of siplizumab effects on memory and regulatory T cells. The CDR3 consists of 11 residues. Germline-derived CDR1 and CDR2 are SGHVS and FNYEAQ. The V and J ends lost 8 bases and 1 base respectively, with 3 bases between them. Clones were sequenced by immunoSEQ multiplex PCR, and TCRdb holds only the in-frame ones, with some missing. This sample yields some 100,000 clones, of which around 97% are seen a single time; 0.031% belongs to the top ten. The gene calls are TRBV7-6 and TRBJ2-1; D is undetermined. Sequencing used naive CD4+ T cells sorted from blood. This sequence was found in a human donor in good health. CDR3 in amino acids: CASGSYNEQFF. For the CDR3, the DNA is TGTGCCAGCGGTTCCTACAATGAGCAGTTCTTC.